The clone carrying this T cell receptor beta chain was counted at least ten times. The source of the sample is a study of T cells in Graves' hyperthyroidism and ophthalmopathy. V trimming: 2 bases; J trimming: 0 bases; junction bases outside the gene matches: 0. Germline V lookup: CDR1 SQVTM, CDR2 ANQGSEA. The CDR3 sequence is 13 residues long. Amplification targeted TCR beta CDR3 regions from RNA transcripts. The TCR CDR3 was amplified in a first-round RT-PCR using the HTBI primer set. TCRdb processed the multiplex PCR reads anew with MiXCR; each CDR3 protein has one entry. This table has hundreds of thousands of distinct CDR3 sequences, about 14% appearing once.

This clonotype was sampled from a man in his fifties with Graves' ophthalmopathy. What was sequenced was blood. V usage is TRBV29-1 and J usage is TRBJ1-2; TRBD1 matches at 7 bases. Here the CDR3 reads CSVEQGANYGYTF. The CDR3 region has the DNA TGCAGCGTTGAACAGGGGGCTAACTATGGCTACACCTTC. The full variable domain, rest sourced from reference TRBV29-1 and TRBJ1-2, is SAVISQKPSRDICQRGTSLTIQCQVDSQVTMMFWYRQQPGQSLTLIATANQGSEATYESGFVIDKFPISRPNLTFSTLTVSNMSPEDSSIYLCSVEQGANYGYTFGSGTRLTVV.